A selection of T cell receptor beta chains follows, all from one sample in a study of T cell repertoires in cytomegalovirus infection. TCRdb re-derived calls from the reads in MiXCR, one entry per CDR3 protein. This sample has 150,000 to 200,000 distinct CDR3 sequences, with roughly 27% found just once. Specimen: PBMCs. The receptor set was obtained from a human donor in good health (CMV status not recorded). Some clones in this sample may be carry-over from other donors' samples. CDR3s include the opening cysteine and the closing phenylalanine or tryptophan. The D gene is left open where the match is weak. Clone sizes are given selectively: once, few, many, or a class where the clone is expanded.

TRBV5-4	few	TRBD2	TRBJ2-3	CASSLGFTGGEDTQYF	TGTGCCAGCAGCTTGGGTTTCACGGGGGGAGAAGATACGCAGTATTTT
TRBV3-1	.	TRBD2	TRBJ2-1	CASSQGGLAGGTYNEQFF	TGTGCCAGCAGCCAAGGGGGACTAGCGGGGGGAACTTACAATGAGCAGTTCTTC
TRBV28	.	.	TRBJ1-2	CASRFQGDYGYTF	TGTGCCAGCAGATTTCAGGGTGACTATGGCTACACCTTC
TRBV5-4	.	.	TRBJ1-1	CASLGRWGTEAFF	TGTGCCAGCTTAGGAAGATGGGGCACTGAAGCTTTCTTT
TRBV5-1	.	TRBD2	TRBJ2-2	CASDRRGTGELFF	TGCGCCAGCGACCGGCGGGGGACCGGGGAGCTGTTTTTT
TRBV7-2	.	.	TRBJ2-6	CASSLAGLRSGANVLTF	TGTGCCAGCAGCTTAGCAGGGCTTCGCTCTGGGGCCAACGTCCTGACTTTC
TRBV7-3	.	.	TRBJ1-2	CASSLDSNNYGYTF	TGTGCCAGCAGCTTAGACAGCAATAACTATGGCTACACCTTC
TRBV19	.	.	TRBJ2-7	CASTTGHPYEQYF	TGTGCCAGTACCACGGGCCACCCCTACGAGCAGTACTTC
TRBV20-1	.	TRBD1	TRBJ1-1	CSASLEGANTEAFF	TGCAGTGCTTCCCTGGAGGGGGCCAACACTGAAGCTTTCTTT
TRBV30	few	.	TRBJ1-6	CAWREQINSPLHF	TGTGCCTGGAGGGAGCAGATTAATTCACCCCTCCACTTT
TRBV12-3/TRBV12-4	.	.	TRBJ1-3	CASSEIGASGNTIYF	TGTGCCAGCTCGGAGATCGGGGCCTCTGGAAACACCATATATTTT
TRBV7-2	many	TRBD1	TRBJ1-2	CASSLVRTGPLWYTF	TGTGCCAGCAGCTTAGTTCGGACAGGGCCCCTCTGGTACACCTTC
TRBV7-2	few	.	TRBJ2-2	CASGSNTGELFF	TGTGCCAGTGGATCGAACACCGGGGAGCTGTTTTTT
TRBV6-1	.	.	TRBJ1-1	CASRNSLNTEAYF	TGTGCCAGCAGAAACAGTCTGAACACTGAAGCTTACTTT
TRBV29-1	.	TRBD1	TRBJ1-1	CSAETGVATEAFF	TGCAGCGCTGAGACAGGGGTGGCCACTGAAGCTTTCTTT
TRBV14	.	TRBD1	TRBJ1-6	CASSRGQPNSPLHF	TGTGCCAGCAGCCGGGGACAGCCTAATTCACCCCTCCACTTT
TRBV9	few	.	TRBJ2-1	CASSVHPRDNEQFF	TGTGCCAGCAGCGTTCACCCCCGTGACAATGAGCAGTTCTTC
TRBV7-2	many	.	TRBJ1-5	CASSLVGVGGGTNQPQHF	TGTGCCAGCAGCTTAGTAGGGGTCGGCGGAGGGACCAATCAGCCCCAGCATTTT
TRBV20-1	.	.	TRBJ2-3	CSAREPHESGQYF	TGCAGTGCTAGAGAGCCCCATGAGTCGGGGCAGTATTTT
TRBV10-3	.	.	TRBJ1-5	CAISRDGSRPQHF	TGTGCCATCAGCCGGGACGGGAGTAGGCCCCAGCATTTT
TRBV9	few	.	TRBJ1-1	CASSVAHNTEAFF	TGTGCCAGCAGCGTAGCTCATAACACTGAAGCTTTCTTT
TRBV2	.	TRBD2	TRBJ2-7	CASRGSGGAYEQYF	TGTGCCAGCAGGGGTAGCGGGGGGGCTTACGAGCAGTACTTC
TRBV12-5	.	.	TRBJ2-1	CASGFVGRALKGQFF	TGTGCTAGTGGTTTTGTGGGCAGGGCCCTAAAAGGGCAGTTCTTC
TRBV5-6	.	TRBD1	TRBJ2-2	CASSLFRAGGRSGELFF	TGTGCCAGCAGCTTGTTCCGGGCAGGGGGTCGTAGCGGGGAGCTGTTTTTT
TRBV7-8	many	.	TRBJ2-2	CASKGRRDGELFF	TGTGCCAGCAAGGGCAGGCGGGACGGGGAGCTGTTTTTT
TRBV6-6	.	.	TRBJ1-5	CASRGGGAWDQPQHF	TGTGCCAGCAGGGGGGGTGGGGCCTGGGATCAGCCCCAGCATTTT
TRBV7-3	.	.	TRBJ2-5	CASSFSGTLETQYF	TGTGCCAGCAGCTTTTCCGGGACATTAGAGACCCAGTACTTC
TRBV20-1	.	.	TRBJ2-5	CSARDREINQETQYF	TGCAGTGCTAGAGATCGGGAAATTAACCAAGAGACCCAGTACTTC
TRBV7-8	few	TRBD1	TRBJ2-5	CASSPRDRGNQETQYF	TGTGCCAGCAGCCCCCGGGACAGGGGAAATCAAGAGACCCAGTACTTC
TRBV11-2	.	.	TRBJ1-2	CASSLGIRGYTF	TGTGCCAGCAGCTTAGGGATCCGTGGCTACACCTTC
TRBV7-2	many	TRBD2	TRBJ2-5	CASSAQLAGGLETQYF	TGTGCCAGCAGCGCCCAACTAGCGGGGGGGCTAGAGACCCAGTACTTC
TRBV7-2	few	.	TRBJ1-5	CASSRGRLANQPQHF	TGTGCCAGCAGCCGGGGGCGCTTGGCCAATCAGCCCCAGCATTTT
TRBV7-6	.	.	TRBJ2-7	CASSLGTARYEQYF	TGTGCCAGCAGCTTAGGGACAGCAAGGTACGAGCAGTACTTC
TRBV12-3/TRBV12-4	.	.	TRBJ2-5	CASTVAGLKETQYF	TGTGCCAGCACCGTAGCCGGGCTCAAAGAGACCCAGTACTTC
TRBV7-2	.	.	TRBJ1-2	CASSLAEVWADYGYTF	TGTGCCAGCAGCTTAGCGGAGGTTTGGGCAGACTATGGCTACACCTTC
TRBV9	.	.	TRBJ1-5	CASSVQPEINQPQHF	TGTGCCAGCAGCGTTCAGCCGGAGATCAATCAGCCCCAGCATTTT
TRBV12-3/TRBV12-4	many	.	TRBJ1-1	CASSLTPFSGPTTEAFF	TGTGCCAGCAGTTTAACCCCCTTTTCAGGGCCCACCACTGAAGCTTTCTTT
TRBV7-2	few	.	TRBJ1-2	CASSSAGQYYGYTF	TGTGCCAGCAGCTCCGCCGGGCAGTATTATGGCTACACCTTC
TRBV7-2	few	.	TRBJ2-1	CASSPPNNEQFF	TGTGCCAGCAGCCCGCCAAACAATGAGCAGTTCTTC
TRBV9	few	.	TRBJ2-1	CASSLAEHNEQFF	TGTGCCAGCAGCTTAGCGGAGCACAATGAGCAGTTCTTC
TRBV6-2/TRBV6-3	few	.	TRBJ2-1	CASSSQGPYNEQFF	TGTGCCAGCAGTTCCCAAGGGCCCTACAATGAGCAGTTCTTC
TRBV27	few	TRBD2	TRBJ2-1	CASRKLAGYNEQFF	TGTGCCAGCAGGAAACTAGCGGGGTACAATGAGCAGTTCTTC
TRBV10-2	few	.	TRBJ2-3	CASRTEPEDTQYF	TGCGCCAGCAGGACGGAACCGGAAGATACGCAGTATTTT
TRBV5-1	.	.	TRBJ2-1	CASSLAENEQFF	TGCGCCAGCAGCTTGGCGGAAAATGAGCAGTTCTTC
TRBV19	.	.	TRBJ1-5	CVSAQGTGQPQHF	TGTGTATCTGCACAGGGTACGGGTCAGCCCCAGCATTTT
TRBV12-3/TRBV12-4	.	TRBD1	TRBJ1-2	CASSRAQDRSYGYTF	TGTGCCAGCAGTCGGGCCCAGGACAGGAGCTATGGCTACACCTTC
TRBV6-6	.	.	TRBJ1-1	CASLRQEGEAFF	TGTGCCAGCCTCCGACAGGAAGGTGAAGCTTTCTTT
TRBV12-3/TRBV12-4	.	TRBD2	TRBJ2-1	CATGGGAYNEQFF	TGTGCCACGGGGGGGGGGGCCTACAATGAGCAGTTCTTC
TRBV20-1	.	.	TRBJ2-7	CSARDPRGLTYEQYF	TGCAGTGCTAGAGATCCGAGGGGATTGACCTACGAGCAGTACTTC
TRBV6-1	many	TRBD1	TRBJ2-7	CASSSGTGGDEQYF	TGTGCCAGCAGTTCTGGGACAGGGGGCGACGAGCAGTACTTC
TRBV7-2	many	TRBD1	TRBJ1-2	CVSGGRGPAGYTF	TGTGTCAGCGGCGGAAGGGGGCCCGCGGGCTACACCTTC